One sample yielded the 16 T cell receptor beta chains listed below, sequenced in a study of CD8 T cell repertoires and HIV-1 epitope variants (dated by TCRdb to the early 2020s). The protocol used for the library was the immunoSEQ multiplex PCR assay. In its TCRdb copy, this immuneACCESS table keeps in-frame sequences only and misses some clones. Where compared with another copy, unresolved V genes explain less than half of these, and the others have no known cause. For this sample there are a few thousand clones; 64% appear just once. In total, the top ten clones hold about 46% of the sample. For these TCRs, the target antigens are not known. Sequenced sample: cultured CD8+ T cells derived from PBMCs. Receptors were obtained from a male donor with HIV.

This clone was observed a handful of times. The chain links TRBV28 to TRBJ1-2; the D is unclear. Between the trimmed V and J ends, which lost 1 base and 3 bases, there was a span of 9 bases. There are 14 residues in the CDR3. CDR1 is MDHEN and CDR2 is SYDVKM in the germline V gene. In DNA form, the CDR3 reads TGTGCCAGCAGTTTATTGGAGGGAGACTATGGCTACACCTTC. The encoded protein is CASSLLEGDYGYTF.

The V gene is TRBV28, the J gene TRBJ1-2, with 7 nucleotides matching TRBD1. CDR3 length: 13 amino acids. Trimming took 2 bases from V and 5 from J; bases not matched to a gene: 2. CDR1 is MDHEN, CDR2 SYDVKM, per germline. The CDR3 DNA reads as TGTGCCAGCAGTTTAGCGACAGGGTATGGCTACACCTTC. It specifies CASSLATGYGYTF.

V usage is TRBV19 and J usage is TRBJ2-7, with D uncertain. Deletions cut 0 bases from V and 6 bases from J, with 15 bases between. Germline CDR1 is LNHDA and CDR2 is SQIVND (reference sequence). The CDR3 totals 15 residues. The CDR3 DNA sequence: TGTGCCAGTAGTATAGATCGGAACGATGAGCGCGAGCAGTACTTC. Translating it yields CASSIDRNDEREQYF.

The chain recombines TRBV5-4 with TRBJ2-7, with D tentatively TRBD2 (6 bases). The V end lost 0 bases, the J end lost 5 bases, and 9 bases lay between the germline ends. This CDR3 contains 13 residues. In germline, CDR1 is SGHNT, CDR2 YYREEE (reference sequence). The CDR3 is CASSLEAGNEQYF. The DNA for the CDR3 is TGTGCCAGCAGCTTGGAGGCGGGAAACGAGCAGTACTTC. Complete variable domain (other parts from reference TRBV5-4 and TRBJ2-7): ETGVTQSPTHLIKTRGQQVTLRCSSQSGHNTVSWYQQALGQGPQFIFQYYREEENGRGNFPPRFSGLQFPNYSSELNVNALELDDSALYLCASSLEAGNEQYFGPGTRLTVT.

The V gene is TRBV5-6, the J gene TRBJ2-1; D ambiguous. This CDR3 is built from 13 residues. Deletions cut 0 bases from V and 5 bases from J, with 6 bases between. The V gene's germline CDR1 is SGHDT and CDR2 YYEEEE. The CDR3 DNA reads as TGTGCCAGCAGCTTGGGGCAGCACAATGAGCAGTTCTTC. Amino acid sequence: CASSLGQHNEQFF.

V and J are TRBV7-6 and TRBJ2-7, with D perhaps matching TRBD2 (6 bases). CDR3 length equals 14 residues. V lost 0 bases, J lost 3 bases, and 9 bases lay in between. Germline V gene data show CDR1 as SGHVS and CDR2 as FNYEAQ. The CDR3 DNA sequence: TGTGCCAGCAGCTTAGCAGGGACTGGCTACGAGCAGTACTTC. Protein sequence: CASSLAGTGYEQYF.

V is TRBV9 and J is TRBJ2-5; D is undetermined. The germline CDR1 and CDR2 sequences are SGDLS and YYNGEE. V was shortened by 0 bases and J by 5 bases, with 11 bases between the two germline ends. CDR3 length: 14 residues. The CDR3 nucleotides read TGTGCCAGCAGCGTAGACATTCTCGGGGAGACCCAGTACTTC. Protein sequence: CASSVDILGETQYF.

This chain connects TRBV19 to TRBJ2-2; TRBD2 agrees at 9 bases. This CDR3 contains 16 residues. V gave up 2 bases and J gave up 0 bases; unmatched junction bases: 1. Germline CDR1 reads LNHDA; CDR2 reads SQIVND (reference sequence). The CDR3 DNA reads TGTGCCAGTAGTATATTAGCGGGGGCGAACACCGGGGAGCTGTTTTTT. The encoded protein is CASSILAGANTGELFF.

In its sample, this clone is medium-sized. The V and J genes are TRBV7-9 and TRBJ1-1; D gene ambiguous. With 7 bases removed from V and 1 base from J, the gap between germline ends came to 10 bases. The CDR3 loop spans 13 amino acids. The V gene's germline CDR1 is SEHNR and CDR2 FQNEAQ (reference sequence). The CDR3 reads CASTAEANTEAFF. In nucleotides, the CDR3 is TGTGCCAGCACCGCGGAGGCGAACACTGAAGCTTTCTTT.

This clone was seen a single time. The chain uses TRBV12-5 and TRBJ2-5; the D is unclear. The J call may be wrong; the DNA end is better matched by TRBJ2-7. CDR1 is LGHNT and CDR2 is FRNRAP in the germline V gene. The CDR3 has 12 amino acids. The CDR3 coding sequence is TGTGCTAGTGGTCCACGGTTGAGCGAGCAGTACTTC. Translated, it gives CASGPRLSEQYF.

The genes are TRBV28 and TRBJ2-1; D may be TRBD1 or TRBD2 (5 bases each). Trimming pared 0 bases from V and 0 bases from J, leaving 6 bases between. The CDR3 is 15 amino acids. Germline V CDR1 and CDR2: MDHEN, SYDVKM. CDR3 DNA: TGTGCCAGCAGTTTATGGGGGGACTCCTACAATGAGCAGTTCTTC. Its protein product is CASSLWGDSYNEQFF. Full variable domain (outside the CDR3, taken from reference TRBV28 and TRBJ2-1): DVKVTQSSRYLVKRTGEKVFLECVQDMDHENMFWYRQDPGLGLRLIYFSYDVKMKEKGDIPEGYSVSREKKERFSLILESASTNQTSMYLCASSLWGDSYNEQFFGPGTRLTVL.

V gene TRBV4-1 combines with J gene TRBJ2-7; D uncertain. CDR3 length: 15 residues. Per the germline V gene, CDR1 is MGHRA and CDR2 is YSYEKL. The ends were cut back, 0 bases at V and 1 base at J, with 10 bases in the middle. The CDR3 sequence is CASSQDLGRSYEQYF. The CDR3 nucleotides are TGCGCCAGCAGCCAAGATCTCGGGCGATCCTACGAGCAGTACTTC.

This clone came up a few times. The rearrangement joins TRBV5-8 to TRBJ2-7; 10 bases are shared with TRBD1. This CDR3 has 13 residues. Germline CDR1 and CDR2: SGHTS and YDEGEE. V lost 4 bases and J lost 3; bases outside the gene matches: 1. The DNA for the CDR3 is TGTGCCAGCAGCCGGGACAGGGGCTACGAGCAGTACTTC. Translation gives CASSRDRGYEQYF.

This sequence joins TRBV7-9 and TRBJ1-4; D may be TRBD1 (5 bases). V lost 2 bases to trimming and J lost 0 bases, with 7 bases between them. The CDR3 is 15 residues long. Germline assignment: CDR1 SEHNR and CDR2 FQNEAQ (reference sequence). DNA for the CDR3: TGTGCCAGCAGCTTAACACAGGCAACTAATGAAAAACTGTTTTTT. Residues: CASSLTQATNEKLFF.

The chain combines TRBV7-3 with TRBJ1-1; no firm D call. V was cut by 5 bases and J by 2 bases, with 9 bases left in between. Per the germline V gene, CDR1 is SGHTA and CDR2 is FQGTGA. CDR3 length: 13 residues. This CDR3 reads CASSPQYNTEAFF. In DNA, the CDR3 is TGTGCCAGCAGCCCACAGTACAACACTGAAGCTTTCTTT.

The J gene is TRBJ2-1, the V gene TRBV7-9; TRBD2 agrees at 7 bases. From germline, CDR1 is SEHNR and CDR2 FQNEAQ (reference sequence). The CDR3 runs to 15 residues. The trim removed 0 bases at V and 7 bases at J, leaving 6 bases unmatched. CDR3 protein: CASSLAGGPGNEQFF. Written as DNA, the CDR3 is TGTGCCAGCAGCTTAGCGGGAGGGCCGGGAAATGAGCAGTTCTTC.